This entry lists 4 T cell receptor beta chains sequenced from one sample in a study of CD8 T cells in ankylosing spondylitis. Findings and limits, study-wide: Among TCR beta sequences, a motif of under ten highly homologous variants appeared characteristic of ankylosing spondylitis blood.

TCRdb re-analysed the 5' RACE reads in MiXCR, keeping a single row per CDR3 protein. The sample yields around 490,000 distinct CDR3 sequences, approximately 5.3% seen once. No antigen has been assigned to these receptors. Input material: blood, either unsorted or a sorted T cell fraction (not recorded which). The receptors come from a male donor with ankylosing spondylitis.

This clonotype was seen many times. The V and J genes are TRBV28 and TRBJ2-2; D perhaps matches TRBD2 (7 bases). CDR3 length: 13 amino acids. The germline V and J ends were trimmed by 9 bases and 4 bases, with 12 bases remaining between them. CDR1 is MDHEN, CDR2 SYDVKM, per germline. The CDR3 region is CASKGGGTGELFF. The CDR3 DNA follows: TGTGCCAGTAAAGGGGGGGGCACCGGGGAGCTGTTTTTT.

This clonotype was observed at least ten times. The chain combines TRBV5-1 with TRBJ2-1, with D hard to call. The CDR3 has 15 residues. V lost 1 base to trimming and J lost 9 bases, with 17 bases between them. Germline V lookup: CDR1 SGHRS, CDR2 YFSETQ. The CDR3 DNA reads TGCGCCAGCAGCTTGACCCCTTTTAGGGTGGGTGAGCAGTTCTTC. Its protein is CASSLTPFRVGEQFF.

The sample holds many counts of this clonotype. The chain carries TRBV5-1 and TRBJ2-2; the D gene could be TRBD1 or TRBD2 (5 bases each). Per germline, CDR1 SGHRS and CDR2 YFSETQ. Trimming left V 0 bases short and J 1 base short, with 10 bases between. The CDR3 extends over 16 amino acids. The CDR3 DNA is TGCGCCAGCAGCTTGGGGGGACCCGGGAACACCGGGGAGCTGTTTTTT. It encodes CASSLGGPGNTGELFF.

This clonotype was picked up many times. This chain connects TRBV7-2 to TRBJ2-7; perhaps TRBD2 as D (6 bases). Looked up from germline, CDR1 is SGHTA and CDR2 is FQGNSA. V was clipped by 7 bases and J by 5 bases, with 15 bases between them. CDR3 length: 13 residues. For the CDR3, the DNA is TGTGCCAGCACCACTACTAGCTACGACGAGCAGTACTTC. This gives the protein CASTTTSYDEQYF. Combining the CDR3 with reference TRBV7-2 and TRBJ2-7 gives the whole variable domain GAGVSQSPSNKVTEKGKDVELRCDPISGHTALYWYRQSLGQGLEFLIYFQGNSAPDKSGLPSDRFSAERTGGSVSTLTIQRTQQEDSAVYLCASTTTSYDEQYFGPGTRLTVT.